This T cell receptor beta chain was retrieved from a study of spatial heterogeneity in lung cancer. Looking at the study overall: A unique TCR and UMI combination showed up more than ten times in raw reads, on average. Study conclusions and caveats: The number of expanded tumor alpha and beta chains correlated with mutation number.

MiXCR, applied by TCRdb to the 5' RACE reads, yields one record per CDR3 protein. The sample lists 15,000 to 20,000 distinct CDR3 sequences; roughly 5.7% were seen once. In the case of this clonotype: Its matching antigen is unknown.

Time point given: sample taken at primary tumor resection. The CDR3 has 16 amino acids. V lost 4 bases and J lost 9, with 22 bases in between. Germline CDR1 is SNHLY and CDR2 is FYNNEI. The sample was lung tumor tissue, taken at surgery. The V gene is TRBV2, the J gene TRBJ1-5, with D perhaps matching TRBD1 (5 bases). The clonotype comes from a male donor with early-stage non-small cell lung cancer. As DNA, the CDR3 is TGTGCCAGCAGTGGTACGGGGGACCCCCGGTTGATGCCCCAGCATTTT. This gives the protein CASSGTGDPRLMPQHF.